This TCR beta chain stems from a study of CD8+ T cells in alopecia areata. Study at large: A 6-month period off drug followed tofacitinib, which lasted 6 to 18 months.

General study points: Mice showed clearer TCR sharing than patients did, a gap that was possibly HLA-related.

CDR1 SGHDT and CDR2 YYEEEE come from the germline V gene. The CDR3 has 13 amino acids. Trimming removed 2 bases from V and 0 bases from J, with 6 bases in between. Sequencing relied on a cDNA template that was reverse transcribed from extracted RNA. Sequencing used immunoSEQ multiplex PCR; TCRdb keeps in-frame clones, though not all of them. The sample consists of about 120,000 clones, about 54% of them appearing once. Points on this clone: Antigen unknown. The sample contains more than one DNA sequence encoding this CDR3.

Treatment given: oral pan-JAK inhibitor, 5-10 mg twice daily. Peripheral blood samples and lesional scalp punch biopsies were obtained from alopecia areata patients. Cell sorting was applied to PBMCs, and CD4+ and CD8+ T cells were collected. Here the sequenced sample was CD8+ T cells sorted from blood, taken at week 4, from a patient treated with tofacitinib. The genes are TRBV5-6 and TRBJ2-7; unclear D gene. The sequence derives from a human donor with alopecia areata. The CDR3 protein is CASSLGSSYEQYF. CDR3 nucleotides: TGTGCCAGCAGCTTAGGCAGCTCCTACGAGCAGTACTTC.